This T cell receptor (beta chain) derives from a study of blood T cell repertoires in COVID-19. At the level of the study: Sites in the United States, Italy and Spain provided acute and convalescent COVID-19 samples. The analysed material was cDNA or gDNA that came from T cells, B-cell-depleted T cells, or PBMCs.

V lost 2 bases and J lost 0; bases outside the gene matches: 5. This CDR3 spans 15 amino acids. Germline assignment: CDR1 SGHRS and CDR2 YFSETQ. Original data processing: Nucleated cell number was recorded as an estimate derived from reference gene primer amplification. Clones were read by immunoSEQ multiplex PCR, and TCRdb kept only the in-frame ones, dropping some. The V and J calls and the clone size are those of that table, but D and trimming were determined from the DNA. The table lists approximately 75,000 clones, approximately 92% of them singletons. The receptor's source is a human donor in a cohort sampled during active COVID-19. The sequencing sample was made of peripheral blood. The chain uses TRBV5-1 and TRBJ2-7; 7 bases map to TRBD2. The CDR3 DNA reads TGCGCCAGCAGCTTACTGGGAGGGAACTCCTACGAGCAGTACTTC. Translation: CASSLLGGNSYEQYF.